Given below is one TCR beta chain in context. Its specificity is not known. These data belong to a study of cytomegalovirus exposure and HLA in healthy donors. Trimming took 7 bases from V and 3 from J; bases not matched to a gene: 4. The CDR3 consists of 13 residues. Looked up from germline, CDR1 is MDHEN and CDR2 is SYDVKM. PCR primers comprised 60 Vbeta and 13 Jbeta primers. Clones were read by immunoSEQ multiplex PCR, and TCRdb kept only the in-frame ones, dropping some. The sample shows fewer than 150,000 clones, about 80% of them seen only once. Whole-study findings and limits: Previous analysis showed most TCR beta V segments were productive about 87% or about 30% of the time.

The rearrangement uses TRBV28 and TRBJ2-3, with 7 bases that match TRBD1. The TCR comes from a female donor in good health and CMV-seropositive. Sequences were obtained from PBMCs. The CDR3, as DNA: TGTGCCAGCACCCGACAGGGAACAGATACGCAGTATTTT. It encodes CASTRQGTDTQYF.